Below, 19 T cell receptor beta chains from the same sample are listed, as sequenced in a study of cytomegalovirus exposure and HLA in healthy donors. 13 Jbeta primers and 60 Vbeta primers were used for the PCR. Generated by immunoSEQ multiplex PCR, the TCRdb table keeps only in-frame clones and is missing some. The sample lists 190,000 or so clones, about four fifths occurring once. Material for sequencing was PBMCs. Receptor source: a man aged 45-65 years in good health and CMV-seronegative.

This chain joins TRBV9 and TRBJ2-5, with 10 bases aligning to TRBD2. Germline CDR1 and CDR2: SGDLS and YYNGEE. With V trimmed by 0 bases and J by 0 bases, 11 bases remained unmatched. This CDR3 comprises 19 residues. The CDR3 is CASSVATSGLQGYQETQYF. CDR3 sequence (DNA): TGTGCCAGCAGCGTAGCGACTAGCGGGCTCCAGGGGTACCAAGAGACCCAGTACTTC. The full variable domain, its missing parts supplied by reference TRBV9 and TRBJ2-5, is DSGVTQTPKHLITATGQRVTLRCSPRSGDLSVYWYQQSLDQGLQFLIQYYNGEERAKGNILERFSAQQFPDLHSELNLSSLELGDSALYFCASSVATSGLQGYQETQYFGPGTRLLVL.

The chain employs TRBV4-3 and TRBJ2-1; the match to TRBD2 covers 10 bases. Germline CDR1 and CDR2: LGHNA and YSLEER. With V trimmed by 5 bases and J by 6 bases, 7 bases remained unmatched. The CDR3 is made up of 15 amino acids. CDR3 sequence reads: CASSDRTSGPNEQFF. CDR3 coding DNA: TGCGCCAGCAGCGATCGGACTAGCGGACCCAATGAGCAGTTCTTC.

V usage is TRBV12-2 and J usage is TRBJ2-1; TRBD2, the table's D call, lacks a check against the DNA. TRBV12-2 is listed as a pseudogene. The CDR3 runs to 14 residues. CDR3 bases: TGTGCAAGGGGAGCCCCTAGCTCCTACAATGAGCAGTTCTTC. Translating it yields CARGAPSSYNEQFF.

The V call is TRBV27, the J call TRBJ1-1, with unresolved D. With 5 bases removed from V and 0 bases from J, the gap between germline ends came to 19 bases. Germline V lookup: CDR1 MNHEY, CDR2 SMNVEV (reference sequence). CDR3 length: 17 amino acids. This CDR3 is CASSPPRQTALNTEAFF. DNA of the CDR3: TGTGCCAGCAGTCCCCCCCGTCAGACTGCCTTGAACACTGAAGCTTTCTTT.

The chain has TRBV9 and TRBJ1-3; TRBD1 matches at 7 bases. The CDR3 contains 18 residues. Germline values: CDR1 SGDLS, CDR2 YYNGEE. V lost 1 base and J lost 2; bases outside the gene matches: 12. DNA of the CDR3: TGTGCCAGCAGCGTAACCATCTCCCGGGACAGTGCTGGAAACACCATATATTTT. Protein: CASSVTISRDSAGNTIYF.

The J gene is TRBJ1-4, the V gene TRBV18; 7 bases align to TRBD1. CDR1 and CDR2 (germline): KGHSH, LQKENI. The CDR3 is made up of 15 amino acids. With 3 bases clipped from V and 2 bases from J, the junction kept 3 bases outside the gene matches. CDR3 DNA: TGTGCCAGCTCACCGGCGGGACAGACTAATGAAAAACTGTTTTTT. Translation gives CASSPAGQTNEKLFF.

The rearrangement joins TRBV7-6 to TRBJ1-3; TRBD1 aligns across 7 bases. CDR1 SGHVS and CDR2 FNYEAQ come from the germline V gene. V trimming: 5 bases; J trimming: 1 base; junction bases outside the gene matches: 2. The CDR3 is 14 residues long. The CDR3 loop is CASSMTGSGNTIYF. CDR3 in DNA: TGTGCCAGCAGCATGACAGGGTCTGGAAACACCATATATTTT.

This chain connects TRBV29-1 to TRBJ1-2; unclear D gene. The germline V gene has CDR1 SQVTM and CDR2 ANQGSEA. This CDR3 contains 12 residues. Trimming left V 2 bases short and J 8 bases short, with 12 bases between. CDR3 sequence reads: CSVERVEPGYTF. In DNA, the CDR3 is TGCAGCGTTGAACGAGTTGAGCCAGGCTACACCTTC.

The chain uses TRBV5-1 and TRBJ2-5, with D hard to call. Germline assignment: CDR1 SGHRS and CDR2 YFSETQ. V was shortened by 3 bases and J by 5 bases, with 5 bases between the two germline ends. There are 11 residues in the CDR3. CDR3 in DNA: TGCGCCAGCAGCTGGCAGGAGACCCAGTACTTC. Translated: CASSWQETQYF.

The CDR3: CASSPRTTGREGYTF. The CDR3 DNA follows: TGCGCCAGCAGCCCTAGGACGACTGGCCGGGAGGGCTACACCTTC. The chain uses TRBV5-1 and TRBJ1-2; D not certain. V lost 4 bases, J lost 8 bases, and 21 bases lay in between. Germline CDR1 SGHRS, CDR2 YFSETQ. The CDR3 length is 15 residues.

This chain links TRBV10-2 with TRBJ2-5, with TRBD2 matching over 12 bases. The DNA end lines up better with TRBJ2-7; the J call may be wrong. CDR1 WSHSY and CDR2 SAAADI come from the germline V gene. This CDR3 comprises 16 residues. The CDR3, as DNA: TGCGCCAGCAACGGACTAGCGGGACCCGCTTCCTACGAGCAGTACTTC. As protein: CASNGLAGPASYEQYF.

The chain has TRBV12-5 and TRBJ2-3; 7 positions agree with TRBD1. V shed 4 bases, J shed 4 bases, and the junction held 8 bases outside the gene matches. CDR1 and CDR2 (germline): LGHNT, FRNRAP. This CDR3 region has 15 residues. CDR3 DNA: TGTGCTAGTGGTTCAGAGACAGGGCACCCAGATACGCAGTATTTT. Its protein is CASGSETGHPDTQYF.

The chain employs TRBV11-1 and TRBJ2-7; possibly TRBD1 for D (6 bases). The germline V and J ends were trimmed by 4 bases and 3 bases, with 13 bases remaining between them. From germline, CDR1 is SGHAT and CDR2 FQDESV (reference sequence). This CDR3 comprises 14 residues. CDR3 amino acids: CASSSGTTSYEQYF. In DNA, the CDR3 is TGTGCCAGCAGCTCGGGGACAACCAGCTACGAGCAGTACTTC.

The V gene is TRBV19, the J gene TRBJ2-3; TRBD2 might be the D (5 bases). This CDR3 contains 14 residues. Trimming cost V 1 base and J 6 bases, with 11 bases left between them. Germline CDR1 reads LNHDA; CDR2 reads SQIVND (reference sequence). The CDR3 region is CASSIGGFGDTQYF. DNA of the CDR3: TGTGCCAGTAGTATAGGAGGGTTCGGCGATACGCAGTATTTT.

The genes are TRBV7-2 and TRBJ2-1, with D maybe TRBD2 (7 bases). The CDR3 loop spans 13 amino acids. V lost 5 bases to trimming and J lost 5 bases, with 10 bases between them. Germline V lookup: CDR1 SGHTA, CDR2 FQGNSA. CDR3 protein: CASSRGRDNEQFF. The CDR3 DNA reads TGTGCCAGCAGCAGGGGGAGGGACAATGAGCAGTTCTTC.

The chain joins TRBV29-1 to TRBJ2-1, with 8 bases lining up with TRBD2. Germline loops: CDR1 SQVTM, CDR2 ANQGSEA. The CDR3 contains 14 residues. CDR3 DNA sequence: TGCAGTGCGACGGGCGGGGGGAGCTACAATGAGCAGTTCTTC. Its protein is CSATGGGSYNEQFF.

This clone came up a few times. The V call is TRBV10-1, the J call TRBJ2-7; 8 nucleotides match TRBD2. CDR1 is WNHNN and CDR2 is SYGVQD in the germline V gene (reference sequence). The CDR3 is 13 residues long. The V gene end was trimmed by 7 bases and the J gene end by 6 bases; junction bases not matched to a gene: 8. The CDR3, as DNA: TGCGCCAGCACTTATACCGGGACTAGCGAGCAGTACTTC. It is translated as CASTYTGTSEQYF.

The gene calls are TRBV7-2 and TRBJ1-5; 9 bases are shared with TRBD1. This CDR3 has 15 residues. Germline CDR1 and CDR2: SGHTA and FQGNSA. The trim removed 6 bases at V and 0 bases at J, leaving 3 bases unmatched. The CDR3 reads CASSTGGPSNQPQHF. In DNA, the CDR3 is TGTGCCAGCAGTACAGGGGGCCCTAGCAATCAGCCCCAGCATTTT.

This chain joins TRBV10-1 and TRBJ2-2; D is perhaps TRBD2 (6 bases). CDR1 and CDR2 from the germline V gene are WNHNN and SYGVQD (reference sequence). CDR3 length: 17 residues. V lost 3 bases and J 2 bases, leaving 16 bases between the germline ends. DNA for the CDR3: TGCGCCAGCAGTGAATCTCGGGGGAGGCTAAACACCGGGGAGCTGTTTTTT. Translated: CASSESRGRLNTGELFF.